These 29 T cell receptor beta chains were sequenced from one sample in a study of OX40 agonist ivuxolimab in advanced cancers. Using immunoSEQ multiplex PCR, the repertoire was profiled, and TCRdb retains in-frame clones only, with some absent. Of around 100,000 clones in the sample, 70% to 90% are singletons; the top ten hold around 5.5%. Sequenced material: CD4+ or CD8+ T cells sorted from blood, taken in a trial of the OX40 agonist ivuxolimab. The receptor source for this set is an adult with an advanced solid tumor such as melanoma, head and neck, liver or kidney cancer.

This clone was detected only a few times. V usage is TRBV27 and J usage is TRBJ2-5; tentative D call: TRBD2 (5 bases). Trimming left V 3 bases short and J 0 bases short, with 8 bases between. The CDR3 is 14 residues long. Germline loops: CDR1 MNHEY, CDR2 SMNVEV (reference sequence). In nucleotides, the CDR3 is TGTGCCAGCAGTTTCGGGATCGACCAAGAGACCCAGTACTTC. It encodes CASSFGIDQETQYF.

The sample holds a few counts of this clone. The DNA for the CDR3 is TGCGCCAGCAGTTGGGGACAGAACACTGAAGCTTTCTTT. Amino acids: CASSWGQNTEAFF. The rearrangement links TRBV5-1 to TRBJ1-1, with D possibly TRBD1 on 6 matching bases. The CDR3 covers 13 residues. Trimming removed 5 bases at V and 1 base at J, with 9 bases between. Germline V lookup: CDR1 SGHRS, CDR2 YFSETQ.

The chain carries TRBV10-3 and TRBJ2-1, with 7 bases lining up with TRBD2. Looked up from germline, CDR1 is ENHRY and CDR2 is SYGVKD. The CDR3 runs to 16 residues. With V trimmed by 1 base and J by 0 bases, 3 bases remained unmatched. CDR3 loop: CAISEWGGSSYNEQFF. The CDR3 nucleotides read TGTGCCATCAGTGAGTGGGGCGGGAGCTCCTACAATGAGCAGTTCTTC.

The chain carries TRBV7-2 and TRBJ2-7; D remains unclear. Per germline, CDR1 SGHTA and CDR2 FQGNSA. The CDR3 is 17 residues long. Between the trimmed V and J ends, which lost 5 bases and 8 bases, there was a span of 28 bases. The CDR3: CASSTSGAGPQSGKQYF. CDR3 in DNA: TGTGCCAGCAGCACCTCCGGAGCCGGACCACAAAGTGGCAAGCAGTACTTC.

The rearrangement joins TRBV15 to TRBJ1-5, with 11 nucleotides matching TRBD1. The length of the CDR3 is 14 residues. The V segment lost 4 bases and the J segment 11 bases; nucleotides outside the gene matches: 7. Germline CDR1 reads LNHNV; CDR2 reads YYDKDF (reference sequence). CDR3 sequence reads: CATSNGQGARAQHF. Here the CDR3 DNA reads TGTGCCACCAGCAACGGACAGGGGGCGCGAGCCCAGCATTTT.

This chain connects TRBV6-6 to TRBJ1-1; no clear D gene. Trimming pared 2 bases from V and 3 bases from J, leaving 4 bases between. The CDR3 has 12 amino acids. From germline, CDR1 is MNHNY and CDR2 SVGAGI (reference sequence). The CDR3 is CASSYGYTEAFF. CDR3 coding DNA: TGTGCCAGCAGTTACGGGTACACTGAAGCTTTCTTT.

The chain joins TRBV6-1 to TRBJ2-7, with TRBD1 as a possible D gene (6 bases). The V and J ends lost 7 bases and 2 bases respectively, with 12 bases between them. The CDR3 length is 13 residues. CDR1 MNHNS and CDR2 SASEGT come from the germline V gene. The DNA of the CDR3 is TGTGCCAGCATGCAGGGGTCAACCTACGAGCAGTACTTC. It codes for CASMQGSTYEQYF.

The chain uses TRBV18 and TRBJ2-7; D ambiguous. The length of the CDR3 is 15 residues. Trimming removed 0 bases from V and 2 bases from J, with 11 bases in between. CDR1 is KGHSH and CDR2 is LQKENI in the germline V gene. Written as DNA, the CDR3 is TGTGCCAGCTCACCACCCCCAGGTGGAACCTACGAGCAGTACTTC. This encodes CASSPPPGGTYEQYF.

V and J are TRBV20-1 and TRBJ1-1; no reliable D call. In germline, CDR1 is DFQATT, CDR2 SNEGSKA (reference sequence). The CDR3 is 11 residues long. CDR3 sequence reads: CSLAQQSKAFF. The CDR3 nucleotides read TGCAGCTTAGCTCAGCAGTCGAAAGCTTTCTTT.

This clone was found many times. The CDR3: CASSLTPNTEAFF. The DNA of the CDR3 is TGTGCCAGCAGCCTGACCCCGAACACTGAAGCTTTCTTT. The chain links TRBV7-3 to TRBJ1-1; the D is unclear. CDR3 size: 13 residues. The ends were cut back, 5 bases at V and 1 base at J, with 8 bases in the middle. CDR1 and CDR2 from the germline V gene are SGHTA and FQGTGA.

The gene calls are TRBV19 and TRBJ2-7; D unresolved. Germline assignment: CDR1 LNHDA and CDR2 SQIVND (reference sequence). There are 13 residues in the CDR3. V lost 5 bases to trimming and J lost 0 bases, with 8 bases between them. The DNA of the CDR3 is TGTGCCAGTAGTTACCTCTCCTCCTACGAGCAGTACTTC. Its translation: CASSYLSSYEQYF.

V gene TRBV13 combines with J gene TRBJ2-1; possible D gene TRBD1, 5 bases. The ends were cut back, 0 bases at V and 10 bases at J, with 13 bases in the middle. The CDR3 sequence is 14 residues long. Per the germline V gene, CDR1 is PRHDT and CDR2 is FYEKMQ (reference sequence). CDR3 coding DNA: TGTGCCAGCAGCTTAGGCTTCCAGGGCGGCGAGCAGTTCTTC. Translation gives CASSLGFQGGEQFF.

This chain links TRBV6-6 with TRBJ1-1; D remains ambiguous. This CDR3 is built from 14 residues. V lost 6 bases and J 1 base, leaving 12 bases between the germline ends. Germline-derived CDR1 and CDR2 are MNHNY and SVGAGI (reference sequence). CDR3 loop: CASSPLAGNTEAFF. In DNA, the CDR3 is TGTGCCAGCAGCCCACTCGCGGGGAACACTGAAGCTTTCTTT.

On this clone: Other DNA sequences of this sample code for an identical CDR3. The genes are TRBV5-1 and TRBJ1-2, with 7 bases fitting TRBD1. V shed 3 bases, J shed 3 bases, and the junction held 2 bases outside the gene matches. The germline V gene encodes CDR1 SGHRS and CDR2 YFSETQ. The CDR3 is 13 amino acids. The CDR3 region is CASSSQGDYGYTF. CDR3 DNA: TGCGCCAGCAGCTCCCAGGGGGACTATGGCTACACCTTC.

The genes are TRBV5-4 and TRBJ1-5; D perhaps matches TRBD1 (5 bases). Germline CDR1 reads SGHNT; CDR2 reads YYREEE (reference sequence). The CDR3 runs to 13 residues. The V and J ends lost 4 bases and 4 bases respectively, with 9 bases between them. CDR3 sequence: CASSIDSNQPQHF. DNA of the CDR3: TGTGCCAGCAGCATAGACAGTAATCAGCCCCAGCATTTT.

The chain uses TRBV19 and TRBJ1-2; 9 bases line up with TRBD1. The V gene end was trimmed by 6 bases and the J gene end by 4 bases; junction bases not matched to a gene: 6. The germline V gene has CDR1 LNHDA and CDR2 SQIVND (reference sequence). The CDR3 covers 14 residues. The CDR3 loop reads CASRMTGGSYGYTF. Here the CDR3 DNA reads TGTGCCAGTAGGATGACAGGGGGGAGCTATGGCTACACCTTC. Complete variable domain (other parts from reference TRBV19 and TRBJ1-2): DGGITQSPKYLFRKEGQNVTLSCEQNLNHDAMYWYRQDPGQGLRLIYYSQIVNDFQKGDIAEGYSVSREKKESFPLTVTSAQKNPTAFYLCASRMTGGSYGYTFGSGTRLTVV.

The V call is TRBV7-9, the J call TRBJ2-5; TRBD1 or TRBD2 may be the D gene (5 bases each). With the DNA end fitting TRBJ2-7 better, the J assignment may be wrong. The CDR3 contains 13 residues. Germline-derived CDR1 and CDR2 are SEHNR and FQNEAQ (reference sequence). The CDR3 here is CASSWDGTYEQYF. For the CDR3, the DNA is TGTGCCAGCAGCTGGGACGGGACCTACGAGCAGTACTTC.

The chain carries TRBV30 and TRBJ2-7, with D unresolved. Looked up from germline, CDR1 is GTSNPN and CDR2 is SVGIG (reference sequence). The CDR3 length is 13 residues. The ends were cut back, 1 base at V and 7 bases at J, with 14 bases in the middle. The CDR3 nucleotides are TGTGCCTGGAGTGGCAGTCACATAAGGGAGCAGTACTTC. Translated, it gives CAWSGSHIREQYF.

The rearrangement uses TRBV19 and TRBJ2-2; perhaps TRBD1 as D (6 bases). With 5 bases removed from V and 0 bases from J, the gap between germline ends came to 10 bases. This CDR3 is 15 amino acids long. The germline CDR1 and CDR2 sequences are LNHDA and SQIVND (reference sequence). As DNA, the CDR3 is TGTGCCAGTAGTCAGGGACAACCGAACACCGGGGAGCTGTTTTTT. This codes for CASSQGQPNTGELFF. Combining the CDR3 with reference TRBV19 and TRBJ2-2 gives the whole variable domain DGGITQSPKYLFRKEGQNVTLSCEQNLNHDAMYWYRQDPGQGLRLIYYSQIVNDFQKGDIAEGYSVSREKKESFPLTVTSAQKNPTAFYLCASSQGQPNTGELFFGEGSRLTVL.

The chain recombines TRBV6-6 with TRBJ1-1; D remains ambiguous. Germline CDR1 is MNHNY and CDR2 is SVGAGI (reference sequence). Deletions cut 4 bases from V and 6 bases from J, with 15 bases between. The CDR3 is 14 amino acids. CDR3 sequence reads: CASSSLAGSPEAFF. Written as DNA, the CDR3 is TGTGCCAGCAGTTCCCTGGCGGGGAGTCCTGAAGCTTTCTTT.

The chain is built from TRBV29-1 and TRBJ1-1; D is uncertain. The length of the CDR3 is 13 residues. CDR1 is SQVTM, CDR2 ANQGSEA, per germline. V dropped 2 bases and J dropped 2 bases, with 9 bases sitting between them. CDR3 residues: CSVESHQNTEAFF. The CDR3, as DNA: TGCAGCGTTGAATCGCACCAAAACACTGAAGCTTTCTTT.

This clone was picked up a small number of times. This chain uses TRBV29-1 with TRBJ1-4; D ambiguous. The V gene lost 5 bases and the J gene lost 7 bases, with 14 bases spanning the gap. The CDR3 covers 13 residues. In germline, CDR1 is SQVTM, CDR2 ANQGSEA. For the CDR3, the DNA is TGCAGCGTTCTCCCGGAGGGAGGTGAAAAACTGTTTTTT. Its protein is CSVLPEGGEKLFF.

In this sample, this clone turned up a few times. The chain is built from TRBV30 and TRBJ1-6, with D perhaps matching TRBD1 (5 bases). The CDR3 is made up of 12 amino acids. Germline V gene data show CDR1 as GTSNPN and CDR2 as SVGIG (reference sequence). Trimming shortened V by 8 bases and J by 6 bases, and 11 bases separated the two germline ends. The CDR3 region has the DNA TGTGCCGGCCAGGGCCTTAATTCACCCCTCCACTTT. It codes for CAGQGLNSPLHF.

The chain has TRBV27 and TRBJ1-4; D not resolved. Deletions cut 7 bases from V and 7 bases from J, with 10 bases between. The CDR3 consists of 12 residues. Germline CDR1 reads MNHEY; CDR2 reads SMNVEV (reference sequence). The CDR3, as DNA: TGTGCCAGCACGGGAACTGGTGAAAAACTGTTTTTT. Translated: CASTGTGEKLFF.

The genes are TRBV4-2 and TRBJ2-7, with a possible D match to TRBD1 (6 bases). Germline V gene sequence: CDR1 LGHNA, CDR2 YNFKEQ. This CDR3 comprises 15 residues. V was cut by 3 bases and J by 1 base, with 13 bases left in between. This chain's CDR3 is CASSHLRQDSYEQYF. CDR3 sequence (DNA): TGTGCCAGCAGCCACCTGAGACAGGATTCCTACGAGCAGTACTTC.

This CDR3 reads CASTQLLLSGANVLTF. The CDR3 bases are TGTGCCAGCACACAGCTGCTTCTCTCTGGGGCCAACGTCCTGACTTTC. The chain combines TRBV2 with TRBJ2-6; D call uncertain. This CDR3 has 16 amino acids. V lost 7 bases to trimming and J lost 0 bases, with 13 bases between them. Germline V gene data show CDR1 as SNHLY and CDR2 as FYNNEI.

V gene TRBV7-8 combines with J gene TRBJ2-7; 15 nucleotides match TRBD2. Unmatched junction bases numbered 6, after V lost 5 bases and J lost 1 base. Germline CDR1 SGHVS, CDR2 FQNEAQ. The CDR3 extends over 17 amino acids. CDR3: CASSPGGLAGGSYEQYF. The DNA for the CDR3 is TGTGCCAGCAGCCCCGGGGGACTAGCGGGAGGATCCTACGAGCAGTACTTC.

The genes are TRBV10-3 and TRBJ2-5; no definite D call. This CDR3 contains 14 residues. Trimming shortened V by 0 bases and J by 1 base, and 6 bases separated the two germline ends. Germline CDR1 reads ENHRY; CDR2 reads SYGVKD. The CDR3 DNA sequence: TGTGCCATCAGTGAGTCGAATTTCCAAGAGACCCAGTACTTC. Its protein is CAISESNFQETQYF.

The chain has TRBV11-2 and TRBJ1-4; 8 nucleotides line up with TRBD1. The CDR3 spans 15 residues. Germline lookup yields CDR1 SGHAT and CDR2 FQNNGV. V shed 4 bases and J 6 bases; nucleotides not matched to a gene: 7. For the CDR3, the DNA is TGTGCCAGCAGCTCCTTCGACAGGGGTCATGAAAAACTGTTTTTT. This sequence encodes CASSSFDRGHEKLFF.